The clone carrying this T cell receptor beta chain was detected once. The assay was immunoSEQ multiplex PCR, and TCRdb's table has in-frame clones only and misses some. The table has about 3,600 clones, around 80% seen once. The sample comes from a study of preoperative IRX-2 immunotherapy in early breast cancer. Noted treatment: preoperative locoregional IRX-2 cytokine immunotherapy. Patients received preoperative, locoregional IRX-2 cytokine immunotherapy in a phase Ib study. Sequences were derived from tumor tissue, sampled before IRX-2 immunotherapy. The sequence came from a human donor with breast cancer.

CDR3 sequence reads: CAWSGGGPYGYTF. For the CDR3, the DNA is TGTGCCTGGAGTGGAGGGGGGCCGTATGGCTACACCTTC. The V and J genes are TRBV30 and TRBJ1-2, with D perhaps TRBD1 (6 bases). V lost 1 base and J lost 5, with 11 bases in between. Germline V gives CDR1 GTSNPN, CDR2 SVGIG (reference sequence). This CDR3 is 13 amino acids long.